This TCR beta chain was observed in a study of Graves' ophthalmopathy and Graves' hyperthyroidism. Study overall: Sampling took place at initial diagnosis, with peripheral blood obtained before any treatment. General observations from the study: Discrimination between ophthalmopathy and stable hyperthyroidism by a 13-signature model showed about 88% sensitivity and more than 65% specificity.

Of note for this clonotype: Its antigen is not identified.

Fresh peripheral blood (approximately 9.2 ml) yielded the PBMCs. Amplification of the TCR beta CDR3 regions used RNA transcripts (as template). The library came from an HTBI-primed first-round RT-PCR and a second-round multiplex PCR. TCRdb reprocessed the multiplex PCR reads via MiXCR and lists one record per CDR3 protein. The table includes 30,000 to 50,000 distinct CDR3 sequences, about 50% detected once. The germline CDR1 and CDR2 sequences are SGHVS and FQNEAQ. V shed 0 bases and J shed 3 bases, with 8 bases lying between them. This CDR3 is 14 amino acids long. The material sequenced was peripheral blood. This chain joins TRBV7-8 and TRBJ1-2; no reliable D call. This clonotype was sampled from an adult woman with stable Graves' hyperthyroidism. Here the CDR3 reads CASSLAGGDYGYTF. In DNA, the CDR3 is TGTGCCAGCAGCTTAGCGGGTGGCGACTATGGCTACACCTTC. Supplemented by reference TRBV7-8 and TRBJ1-2, the full variable domain reads GAGVSQSPRYKVAKRGQDVALRCDPISGHVSLFWYQQALGQGPEFLTYFQNEAQLDKSGLPSDRFFAERPEGSVSTLKIQRTQQEDSAVYLCASSLAGGDYGYTFGSGTRLTVV.